One and the same sample provided the 9 T cell receptor beta chains below, sequenced in a study of shared clonotypes between healthy human individuals. Only in-frame clones appear in the TCRdb table, and some are missing; sequencing was by immunoSEQ multiplex PCR. The data contain more than 2 million clones, 95% of them seen just once; the ten biggest clones take up about 0.13%. The sequencing input was naive CD4+ T cells sorted from blood. Specified subset: CD45RA+ positively selected. The origin of the receptors is a man between 18 and 29 years old in good health.

The gene calls are TRBV18 and TRBJ1-1; D is undetermined. V shed 0 bases and J shed 5 bases, with 13 bases lying between them. CDR1 is KGHSH, CDR2 LQKENI, per germline. This CDR3 is 15 amino acids long. The CDR3, as DNA: TGTGCCAGCTCACCACCAGGACCCCCGGGGACTGAAGCTTTCTTT. Translated: CASSPPGPPGTEAFF.

V usage is TRBV25-1 and J usage is TRBJ2-2; TRBD2 matches 10 bases. Germline assignment: CDR1 MGHDK and CDR2 SYGVNS. There are 17 residues in the CDR3. V shed 8 bases, J shed 4 bases, and the junction held 13 bases outside the gene matches. The CDR3 DNA is TGTGCCAGCGCCCCCCGGGGGCTAGCGGGAGCCACCGGGGAGCTGTTTTTT. It encodes CASAPRGLAGATGELFF.

The CDR3 is CASSLSQGLNTGELFF. The CDR3 DNA sequence: TGTGCCAGCAGCTTAAGCCAGGGGCTTAACACCGGGGAGCTGTTTTTT. The gene calls are TRBV7-9 and TRBJ2-2; D perhaps matches TRBD1 (6 bases). Deletions cut 2 bases from V and 2 bases from J, with 12 bases between. Germline loops: CDR1 SEHNR, CDR2 FQNEAQ (reference sequence). CDR3 length: 16 residues.

This clone was detected only once. The chain links TRBV29-1 to TRBJ1-2; the match to TRBD1 covers 9 bases. The CDR3 covers 14 residues. The V and J ends lost 0 bases and 7 bases, in that order; junction bases with no gene match: 6. Per the germline V gene, CDR1 is SQVTM and CDR2 is ANQGSEA. CDR3 bases: TGCAGCGTTGAAGAAGGGTACAGGGGGCTTGGCTACACCTTC. Its protein is CSVEEGYRGLGYTF.

The rearrangement links TRBV10-2 to TRBJ2-7; D is undetermined. Germline values: CDR1 WSHSY, CDR2 SAAADI. The CDR3 spans 14 residues. Between the trimmed V and J ends, which lost 3 bases and 0 bases, there was a span of 9 bases. Here the CDR3 DNA reads TGCGCCAGCAGTGAACCCCACACCTCCTACGAGCAGTACTTC. Residues: CASSEPHTSYEQYF.

The gene calls are TRBV5-1 and TRBJ2-3; 7 bases map to TRBD1. CDR1 is SGHRS, CDR2 YFSETQ, per germline. V trimming: 4 bases; J trimming: 1 base; junction bases outside the gene matches: 15. The CDR3 runs to 18 residues. This CDR3 reads CASSATGTDRGGTDTQYF. In DNA, the CDR3 is TGCGCCAGCAGCGCGACCGGGACAGACCGGGGCGGCACAGATACGCAGTATTTT. Drawing the rest from reference TRBV5-1 and TRBJ2-3, the complete variable domain is KAGVTQTPRYLIKTRGQQVTLSCSPISGHRSVSWYQQTPGQGLQFLFEYFSETQRNKGNFPGRFSGRQFSNSRSEMNVSTLELGDSALYLCASSATGTDRGGTDTQYFGPGTRLTVL.

The chain couples TRBV2 to TRBJ1-2; D remains unclear. Germline CDR1 SNHLY, CDR2 FYNNEI. Trimming cost V 2 bases and J 7 bases, with 11 bases left between them. This CDR3 spans 13 amino acids. The CDR3 protein is CASSEIDYGGYTF. CDR3 sequence (DNA): TGTGCCAGCAGTGAAATCGATTATGGTGGCTACACCTTC.

The rearrangement links TRBV7-9 to TRBJ1-2; 7 nucleotides line up with TRBD1. CDR1 and CDR2 (germline): SEHNR, FQNEAQ (reference sequence). Unmatched junction bases numbered 10, after V lost 7 bases and J lost 8 bases. The CDR3 covers 13 residues. For the CDR3, the DNA is TGTGCCAGCAAAATGGGACAGCTGGGGGGCTACACCTTC. Its translation is CASKMGQLGGYTF.

The J gene is TRBJ2-1, the V gene TRBV9, with 9 bases fitting TRBD2. Unmatched junction bases numbered 12, after V lost 5 bases and J lost 9 bases. CDR3 length: 15 amino acids. Germline CDR1 SGDLS, CDR2 YYNGEE. CDR3 bases: TGTGCCAGCAGTGGTATGGCGGGAGGGCGAATTGAGCAGTTCTTC. This codes for CASSGMAGGRIEQFF.